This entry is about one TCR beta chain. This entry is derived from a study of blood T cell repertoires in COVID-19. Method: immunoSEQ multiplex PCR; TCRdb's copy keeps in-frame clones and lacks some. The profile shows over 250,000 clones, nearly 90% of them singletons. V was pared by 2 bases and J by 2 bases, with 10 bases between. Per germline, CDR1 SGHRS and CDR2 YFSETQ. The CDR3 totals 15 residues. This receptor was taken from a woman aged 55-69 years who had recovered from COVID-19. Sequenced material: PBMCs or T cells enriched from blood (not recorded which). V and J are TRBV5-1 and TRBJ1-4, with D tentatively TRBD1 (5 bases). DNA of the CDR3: TGCGCCAGCAGCTTTTTGGGGGGGACTAATGAAAAACTGTTTTTT. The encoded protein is CASSFLGGTNEKLFF. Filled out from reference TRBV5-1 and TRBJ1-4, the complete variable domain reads KAGVTQTPRYLIKTRGQQVTLSCSPISGHRSVSWYQQTPGQGLQFLFEYFSETQRNKGNFPGRFSGRQFSNSRSEMNVSTLELGDSALYLCASSFLGGTNEKLFFGSGTQLSVL.